Each of the 3 T cell receptor beta chains below was sequenced from the same sample in a study of T-cell memory formation after mild COVID-19. TCRdb called the 5' RACE reads again in MiXCR, with one record for every CDR3 protein. The sample lists about half a million distinct CDR3 sequences; about 20% were seen once. Source material: PBMCs or a T cell subset sorted from them (not recorded which). These receptors originate from an adult woman who had mild COVID-19 (a few samples of this study predate the infection). Cell type and time point are not known.

The chain has TRBV7-2 and TRBJ2-1, with TRBD2 matching over 8 bases. Germline-derived CDR1 and CDR2 are SGHTA and FQGNSA. This CDR3 is built from 15 residues. Germline trimming cut 0 bases from V and 5 bases from J; bases unmatched to any gene: 3. This CDR3 is CASSLAREENNEQFF. The CDR3 region has the DNA TGTGCCAGCAGCTTAGCGCGGGAGGAAAACAATGAGCAGTTCTTC.

This chain connects TRBV10-1 to TRBJ2-5, with D uncertain. CDR1 WNHNN and CDR2 SYGVQD come from the germline V gene (reference sequence). The V and J ends lost 0 bases and 5 bases respectively, with 19 bases between them. This CDR3 has 17 residues. In DNA, the CDR3 is TGCGCCAGCAGTGAGTCGGGCCGGTTTGCGGTTGTGGAGACCCAGTACTTC. Its protein is CASSESGRFAVVETQYF.

This clonotype was counted between two and nine times. The chain joins TRBV29-1 to TRBJ2-2; D not resolved. Trimming shortened V by 4 bases and J by 4 bases, and 7 bases separated the two germline ends. Germline V gene data show CDR1 as SQVTM and CDR2 as ANQGSEA. This CDR3 has 12 amino acids. In nucleotides, the CDR3 is TGCAGCGTTGGCCGGCTCACCGGGGAGCTGTTTTTT. This sequence encodes CSVGRLTGELFF.